The entry below gives a single T cell receptor beta chain sequence along with its context. The sample is drawn from a study of T cell responses to AZD1222 COVID-19 vaccine. The CDR3 is 14 amino acids. Germline CDR1 and CDR2: SQVTM and ANQGSEA. V lost 6 bases to trimming and J lost 3 bases; unmatched junction nucleotides: 5. The repertoire was sequenced with immunoSEQ multiplex PCR; TCRdb's copy has only in-frame clones and lacks some. The sample includes 130,000 to 150,000 clones, roughly 92% of them seen just once. The specimen was peripheral blood, collected on day 0 of AZD1222 vaccination. The J gene is TRBJ2-7, the V gene TRBV29-1; TRBD2 matches 13 bases. The TCR comes from an adult in good health. This chain's CDR3 is CSVRLAGGLYEQYF. The CDR3 DNA sequence: TGCAGCGTGCGACTAGCGGGAGGCCTCTACGAGCAGTACTTC.